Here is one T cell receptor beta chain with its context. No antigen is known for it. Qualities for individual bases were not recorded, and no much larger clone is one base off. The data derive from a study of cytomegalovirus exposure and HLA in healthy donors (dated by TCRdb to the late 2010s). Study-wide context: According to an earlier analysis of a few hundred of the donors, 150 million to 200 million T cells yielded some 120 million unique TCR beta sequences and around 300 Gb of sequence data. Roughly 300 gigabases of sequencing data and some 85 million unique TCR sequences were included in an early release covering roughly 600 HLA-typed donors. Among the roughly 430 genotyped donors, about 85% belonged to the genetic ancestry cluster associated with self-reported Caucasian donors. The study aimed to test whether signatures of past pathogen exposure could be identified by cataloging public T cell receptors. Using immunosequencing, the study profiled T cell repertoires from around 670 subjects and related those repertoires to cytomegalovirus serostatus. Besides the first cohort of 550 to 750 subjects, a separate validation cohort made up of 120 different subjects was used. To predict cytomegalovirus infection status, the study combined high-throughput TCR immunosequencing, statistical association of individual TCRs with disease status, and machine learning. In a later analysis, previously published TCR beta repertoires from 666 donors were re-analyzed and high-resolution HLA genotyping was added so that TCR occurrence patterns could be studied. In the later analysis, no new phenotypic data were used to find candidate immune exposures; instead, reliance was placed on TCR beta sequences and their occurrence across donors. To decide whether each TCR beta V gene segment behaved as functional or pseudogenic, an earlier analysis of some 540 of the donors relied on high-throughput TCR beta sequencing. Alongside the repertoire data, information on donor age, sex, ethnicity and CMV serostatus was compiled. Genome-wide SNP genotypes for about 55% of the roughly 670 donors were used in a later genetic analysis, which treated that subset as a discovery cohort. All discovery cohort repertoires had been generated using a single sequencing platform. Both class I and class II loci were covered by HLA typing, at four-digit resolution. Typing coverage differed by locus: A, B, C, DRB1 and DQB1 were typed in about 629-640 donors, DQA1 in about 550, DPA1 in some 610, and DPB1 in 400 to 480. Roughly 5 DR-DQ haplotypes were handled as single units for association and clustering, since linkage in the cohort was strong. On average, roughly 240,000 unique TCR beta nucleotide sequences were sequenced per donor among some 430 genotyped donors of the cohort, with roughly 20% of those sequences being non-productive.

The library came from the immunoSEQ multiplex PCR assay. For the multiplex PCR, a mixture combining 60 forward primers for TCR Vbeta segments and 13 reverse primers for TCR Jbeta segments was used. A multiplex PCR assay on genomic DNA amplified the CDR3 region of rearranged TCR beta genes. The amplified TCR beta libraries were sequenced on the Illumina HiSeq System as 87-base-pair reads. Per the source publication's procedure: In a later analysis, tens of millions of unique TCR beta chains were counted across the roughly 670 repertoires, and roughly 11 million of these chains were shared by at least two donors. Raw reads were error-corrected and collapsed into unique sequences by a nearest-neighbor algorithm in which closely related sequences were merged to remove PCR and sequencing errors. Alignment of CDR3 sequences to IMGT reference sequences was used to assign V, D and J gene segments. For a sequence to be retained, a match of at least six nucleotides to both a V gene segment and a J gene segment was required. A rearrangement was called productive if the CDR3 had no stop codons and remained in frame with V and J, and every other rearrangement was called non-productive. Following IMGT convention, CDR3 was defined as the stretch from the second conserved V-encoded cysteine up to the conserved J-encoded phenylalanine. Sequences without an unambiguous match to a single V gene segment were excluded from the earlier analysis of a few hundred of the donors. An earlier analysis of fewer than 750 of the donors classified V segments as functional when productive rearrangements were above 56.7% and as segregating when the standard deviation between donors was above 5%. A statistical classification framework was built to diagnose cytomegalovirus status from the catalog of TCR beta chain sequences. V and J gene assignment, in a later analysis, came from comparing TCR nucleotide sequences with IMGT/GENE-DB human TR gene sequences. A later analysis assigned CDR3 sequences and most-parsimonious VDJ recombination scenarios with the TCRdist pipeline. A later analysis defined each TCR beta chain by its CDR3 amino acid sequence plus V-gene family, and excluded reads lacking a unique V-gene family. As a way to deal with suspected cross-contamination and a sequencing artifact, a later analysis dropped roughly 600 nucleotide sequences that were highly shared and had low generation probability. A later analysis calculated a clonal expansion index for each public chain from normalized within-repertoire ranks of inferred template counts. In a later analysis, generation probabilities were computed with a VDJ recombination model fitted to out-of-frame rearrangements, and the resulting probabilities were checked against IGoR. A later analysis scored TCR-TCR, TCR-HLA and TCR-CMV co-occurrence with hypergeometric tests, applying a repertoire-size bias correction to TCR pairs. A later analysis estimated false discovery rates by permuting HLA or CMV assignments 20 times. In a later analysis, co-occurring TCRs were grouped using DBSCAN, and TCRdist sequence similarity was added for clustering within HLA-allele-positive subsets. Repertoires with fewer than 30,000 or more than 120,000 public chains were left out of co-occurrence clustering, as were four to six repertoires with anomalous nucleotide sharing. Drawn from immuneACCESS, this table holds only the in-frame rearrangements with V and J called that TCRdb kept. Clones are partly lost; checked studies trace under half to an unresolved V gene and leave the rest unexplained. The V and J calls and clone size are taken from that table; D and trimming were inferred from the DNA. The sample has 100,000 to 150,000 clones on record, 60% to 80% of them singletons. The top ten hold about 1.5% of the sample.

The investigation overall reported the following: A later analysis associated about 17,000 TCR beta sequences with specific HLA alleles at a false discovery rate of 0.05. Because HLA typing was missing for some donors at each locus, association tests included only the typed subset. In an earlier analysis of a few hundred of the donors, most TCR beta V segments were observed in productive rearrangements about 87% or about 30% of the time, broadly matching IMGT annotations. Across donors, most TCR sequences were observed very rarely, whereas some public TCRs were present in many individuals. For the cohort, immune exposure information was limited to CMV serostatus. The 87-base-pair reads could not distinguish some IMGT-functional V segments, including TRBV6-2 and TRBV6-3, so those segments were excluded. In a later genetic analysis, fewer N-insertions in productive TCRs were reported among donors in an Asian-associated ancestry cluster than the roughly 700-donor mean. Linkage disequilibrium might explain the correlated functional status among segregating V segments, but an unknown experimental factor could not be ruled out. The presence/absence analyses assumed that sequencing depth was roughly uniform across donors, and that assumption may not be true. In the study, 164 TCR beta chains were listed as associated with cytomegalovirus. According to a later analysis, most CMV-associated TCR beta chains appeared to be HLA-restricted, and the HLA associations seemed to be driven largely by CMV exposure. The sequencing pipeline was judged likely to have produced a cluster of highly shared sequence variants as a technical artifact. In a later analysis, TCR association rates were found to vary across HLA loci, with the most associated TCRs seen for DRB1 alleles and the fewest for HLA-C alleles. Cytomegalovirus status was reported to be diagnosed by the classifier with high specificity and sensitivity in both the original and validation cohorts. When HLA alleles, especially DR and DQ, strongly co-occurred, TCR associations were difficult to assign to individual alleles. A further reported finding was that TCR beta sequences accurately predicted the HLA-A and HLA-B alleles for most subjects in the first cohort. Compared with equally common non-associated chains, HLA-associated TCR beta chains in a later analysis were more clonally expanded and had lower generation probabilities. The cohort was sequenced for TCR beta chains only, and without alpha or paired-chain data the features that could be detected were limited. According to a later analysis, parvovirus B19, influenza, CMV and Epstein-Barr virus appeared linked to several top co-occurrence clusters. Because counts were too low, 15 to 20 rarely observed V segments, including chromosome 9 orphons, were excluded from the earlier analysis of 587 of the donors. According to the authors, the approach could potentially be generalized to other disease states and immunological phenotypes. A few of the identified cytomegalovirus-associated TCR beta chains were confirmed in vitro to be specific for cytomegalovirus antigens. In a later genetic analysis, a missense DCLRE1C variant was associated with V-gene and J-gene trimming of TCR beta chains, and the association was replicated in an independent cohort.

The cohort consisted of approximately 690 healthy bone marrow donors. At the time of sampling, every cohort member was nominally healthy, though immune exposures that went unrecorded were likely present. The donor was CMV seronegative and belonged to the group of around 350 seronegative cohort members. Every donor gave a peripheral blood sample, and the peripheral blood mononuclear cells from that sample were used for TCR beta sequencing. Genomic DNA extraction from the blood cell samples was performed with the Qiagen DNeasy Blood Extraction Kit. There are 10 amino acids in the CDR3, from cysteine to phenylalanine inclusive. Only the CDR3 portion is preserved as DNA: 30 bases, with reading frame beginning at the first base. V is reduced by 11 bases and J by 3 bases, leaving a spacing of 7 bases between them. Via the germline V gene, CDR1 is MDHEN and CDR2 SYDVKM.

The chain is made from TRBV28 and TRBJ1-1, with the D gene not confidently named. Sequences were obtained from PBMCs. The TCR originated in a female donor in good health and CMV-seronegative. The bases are TGTGCCGGGAGTGACACTGAAGCTTTCTTT. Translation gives CAGSDTEAFF.